This T cell receptor beta chain emerged from a study of cytomegalovirus exposure and HLA in healthy donors. PCR was performed using 60 Vbeta and 13 Jbeta primers. Per the authors' pipeline: In a later analysis, 75 million to 85 million unique TCR beta chains included roughly 11 million shared by two or more donors. Profiling relied on immunoSEQ multiplex PCR, and the TCRdb table lists in-frame clones only, not all of them. The V and J calls and clone size come from that table; D and trimming were worked out from the DNA. The sample has under 150,000 clones, about 80% seen once. Overall study findings and caveats: The classifier, whose performance was assessed in both the original and validation cohorts, reportedly diagnosed cytomegalovirus status with high specificity and sensitivity. Owing to their indistinguishability, certain V segments, notably TRBV6-2 and TRBV6-3, were excluded. In a later analysis, donors in an Asian-associated ancestry cluster reportedly had fewer N-insertions in productive TCRs than the cohort mean.

Comments on this clone: Its target is unknown.

V was clipped by 7 bases and J by 2 bases, with 12 bases between them. Looked up from germline, CDR1 is MNHEY and CDR2 is SMNVEV (reference sequence). The CDR3 consists of 14 residues. The V and J genes are TRBV27 and TRBJ2-1, with D perhaps matching TRBD2 (5 bases). Sequencing input: PBMCs. The TCR sequence derives from a young man in good health and CMV-seropositive. The CDR3 bases are TGTGCCAGCACCACTAGGGAAACCTACAATGAGCAGTTCTTC. This codes for CASTTRETYNEQFF.